These 30 T cell receptor beta chains were sequenced from one sample in a study of T cell responses to AZD1222 COVID-19 vaccine. Profiled with immunoSEQ multiplex PCR; TCRdb holds only in-frame clones, not every one. The data hold approximately 110,000 clones, with approximately 92% observed a single time. The input for sequencing was peripheral blood, taken 28 days after the second AZD1222 dose. Receptor source: an adult who received the AZD1222 COVID-19 vaccine.

This clone was counted a single time. The chain uses TRBV27 and TRBJ1-1; D gene ambiguous. This CDR3 is built from 15 residues. Germline V lookup: CDR1 MNHEY, CDR2 SMNVEV (reference sequence). Trimming pared 2 bases from V and 1 base from J, leaving 11 bases between. The CDR3 here is CASSLGRRWNTEAFF. The CDR3 DNA reads as TGTGCCAGCAGTTTAGGGCGACGGTGGAACACTGAAGCTTTCTTT.

The chain is built from TRBV12-3 or TRBV12-4 and TRBJ2-3; D unresolved. CDR3 length equals 12 residues. The germline V and J ends were trimmed by 6 bases and 8 bases, with 12 bases remaining between them. CDR3 region: CASSKVWSTQYF. DNA for the CDR3: TGTGCCAGCAGCAAAGTGTGGAGTACGCAGTATTTT.

This chain connects TRBV18 to TRBJ1-4; D perhaps matches TRBD1 (5 bases). CDR3 size: 15 residues. Trimming stripped 4 bases from V and 7 bases from J, with 16 bases between. Germline CDR1 reads KGHSH; CDR2 reads LQKENI. DNA for the CDR3: TGTGCCAGCTCACAGTTTTCACGGGGCGGTGAAAAACTGTTTTTT. Translating it yields CASSQFSRGGEKLFF.

The chain carries TRBV9 and TRBJ2-2; TRBD2 matches 11 bases. Losses at the gene ends were 7 bases for V and 5 bases for J; bases not matched to a gene: 13. CDR3 length: 17 amino acids. Germline CDR1 is SGDLS and CDR2 is YYNGEE. The CDR3 nucleotides are TGTGCCAGCCAAGCGGGACTAGCGGCAACCTGGACCGGGGAGCTGTTTTTT. It specifies CASQAGLAATWTGELFF. Full variable domain (rest looked up from reference TRBV9 and TRBJ2-2): DSGVTQTPKHLITATGQRVTLRCSPRSGDLSVYWYQQSLDQGLQFLIQYYNGEERAKGNILERFSAQQFPDLHSELNLSSLELGDSALYFCASQAGLAATWTGELFFGEGSRLTVL.

The chain carries TRBV10-1 and TRBJ2-5, with 7 nucleotides matching TRBD1. The CDR3 loop spans 13 amino acids. The ends lost 6 bases at V and 3 bases at J; junction bases unmatched: 4. The V gene's germline CDR1 is WNHNN and CDR2 SYGVQD (reference sequence). The CDR3 DNA follows: TGCGCCAGCAGGGGGGACAGCAAAGAGACCCAGTACTTC. The encoded protein is CASRGDSKETQYF.

The chain has TRBV5-1 and TRBJ2-2; perhaps TRBD2 as D (5 bases). The V and J ends lost 2 bases and 4 bases respectively, with 12 bases between them. The germline gives CDR1 SGHRS, CDR2 YFSETQ. This CDR3 has 15 residues. The CDR3 DNA reads as TGCGCCAGCAGCTTCAACACGGACTTCACCGGGGAGCTGTTTTTT. Its protein product is CASSFNTDFTGELFF.

The rearrangement joins TRBV18 to TRBJ2-1, with 9 bases matching TRBD2. This CDR3 has 15 amino acids. Trimming cost V 1 base and J 7 bases; bases outside gene matches: 5. Germline CDR1 and CDR2: KGHSH and LQKENI. CDR3 in DNA: TGTGCCAGCTCACCACTGCCTAGCGGGATAAATGAGCAGTTCTTC. Translated: CASSPLPSGINEQFF.

This chain connects TRBV3-1 (or the pseudogene TRBV3-2) to TRBJ2-4, with D unresolved. The length of the CDR3 is 14 residues. V was trimmed by 2 bases and J by 8 bases, leaving 13 bases between them. From germline, CDR1 is LGHDT and CDR2 YNNKEL (reference sequence). In DNA form, the CDR3 reads TGTGCCAGCAGCCAAAGGACCGCCGTACACATTCAGTACTTC. Protein sequence: CASSQRTAVHIQYF.

The gene calls are TRBV6-2 or TRBV6-3 and TRBJ2-5, with TRBD2 identical over 9 bases. Losses at the gene ends were 2 bases for V and 0 bases for J; bases not matched to a gene: 1. CDR3 length: 15 residues. From germline, CDR1 is MNHEY and CDR2 SVGEGT. This CDR3 reads CASSYVAGDQETQYF. The CDR3, as DNA: TGTGCCAGCAGTTACGTAGCGGGGGACCAAGAGACCCAGTACTTC.

The chain employs TRBV7-9 and TRBJ1-5; D gene unclear. Germline CDR1 SEHNR, CDR2 FQNEAQ (reference sequence). V dropped 5 bases and J dropped 7 bases, with 12 bases sitting between them. This CDR3 is 13 amino acids long. DNA for the CDR3: TGTGCCAGCAGCCTCCACGGAGGGCAGCCCCAGCATTTT. Protein: CASSLHGGQPQHF.

The CDR3 sequence is CASSLDGGSSGNTIYF. In DNA form, the CDR3 reads TGTGCCAGCAGCTTGGACGGGGGGAGCTCTGGAAACACCATATATTTT. The rearrangement joins TRBV5-6 to TRBJ1-3; D perhaps matches TRBD1 (5 bases). The ends were cut back, 0 bases at V and 0 bases at J, with 10 bases in the middle. Germline loops: CDR1 SGHDT, CDR2 YYEEEE. CDR3 size: 16 residues.

This chain uses TRBV3-1 (or the pseudogene TRBV3-2) with TRBJ1-1; tentatively, D is TRBD1 (5 bases). CDR3 length: 15 amino acids. Germline V gene sequence: CDR1 LGHDT, CDR2 YNNKEL (reference sequence). Trimming took 1 base from V and 8 from J, leaving 17 bases between them. Here the CDR3 DNA reads TGTGCCAGCAGCCAAGCCGGGACCATCCGGACCGAAGCTTTCTTT. It translates to CASSQAGTIRTEAFF.

This chain uses TRBV7-9 with TRBJ1-1; D gene uncertain. Germline CDR1 reads SEHNR; CDR2 reads FQNEAQ (reference sequence). The CDR3 runs 16 residues. V was trimmed by 5 bases and J by 4 bases, leaving 20 bases between them. CDR3 nucleotide sequence: TGTGCCAGCAGCACCTGGGATGGCAGGTTGGGCACTGAAGCTTTCTTT. Translating gives CASSTWDGRLGTEAFF.

The chain employs TRBV2 and TRBJ2-3, with 9 positions matching TRBD1. V was pared by 3 bases and J by 2 bases, with 3 bases of the junction left unmatched. In germline, CDR1 is SNHLY, CDR2 FYNNEI. CDR3 length equals 15 residues. The CDR3: CASSDGQGYTDTQYF. CDR3 coding DNA: TGTGCCAGCAGTGACGGACAGGGGTACACAGATACGCAGTATTTT.

V gene TRBV11-2 combines with J gene TRBJ2-2; possible D gene TRBD1, 5 bases. V lost 7 bases and J 0 bases, leaving 9 bases between the germline ends. This CDR3 contains 14 residues. CDR1 and CDR2 from the germline V gene are SGHAT and FQNNGV. CDR3 coding DNA: TGTGCCAGCACCCAGGGATCGAACACCGGGGAGCTGTTTTTT. It codes for CASTQGSNTGELFF.

CDR3: CSASLGRGRTDTQYF. CDR3 coding DNA: TGCAGTGCTAGTCTGGGGCGGGGGCGCACAGATACGCAGTATTTT. This chain uses TRBV20-1 with TRBJ2-3; D is perhaps TRBD2 (7 bases). Between the trimmed V and J ends, which lost 3 bases and 1 base, there was a span of 14 bases. Germline V gene sequence: CDR1 DFQATT, CDR2 SNEGSKA (reference sequence). There are 15 residues in the CDR3.

The chain joins TRBV10-3 to TRBJ2-3, with a tentative D call TRBD1 (5 bases). V was shortened by 0 bases and J by 3 bases, with 22 bases between the two germline ends. There are 19 residues in the CDR3. Germline V gives CDR1 ENHRY, CDR2 SYGVKD. The CDR3 DNA reads as TGTGCCATCAGTGAGTCGAACTCTGAAAAACAGGTAGGGACAGATACGCAGTATTTT. Its translation is CAISESNSEKQVGTDTQYF.

The chain is built from TRBV5-4 and TRBJ1-6; tentative D call: TRBD1 (5 bases). Trimming removed 0 bases from V and 7 bases from J, with 11 bases in between. The CDR3 sequence is 15 residues long. CDR1 and CDR2 (germline): SGHNT, YYREEE (reference sequence). The CDR3, as DNA: TGTGCCAGCAGCTTGGCTTCCGGGGACAATTCACCCCTCCACTTT. Amino acids: CASSLASGDNSPLHF.

This chain links TRBV10-2 with TRBJ2-5; D is undetermined. This CDR3 comprises 11 residues. V was pared by 5 bases and J by 4 bases, with 5 bases between. Looked up from germline, CDR1 is WSHSY and CDR2 is SAAADI. The CDR3 DNA is TGCGCCAGCAGTCAGGCAGAGACCCAGTACTTC. Protein product: CASSQAETQYF.

The chain links TRBV28 to TRBJ2-3, with D possibly TRBD1 on 7 matching bases. CDR3 length: 19 amino acids. Per germline, CDR1 MDHEN and CDR2 SYDVKM. Between the trimmed V and J ends, which lost 2 bases and 2 bases, there was a span of 23 bases. Here the CDR3 reads CASSLATGREGETTDTQYF. CDR3 in DNA: TGTGCCAGCAGTTTAGCGACAGGGCGGGAAGGGGAGACCACAGATACGCAGTATTTT.

The rearrangement uses TRBV4-1 and TRBJ2-6; the D is unclear. V was clipped by 0 bases and J by 0 bases, with 9 bases between them. CDR1 is MGHRA, CDR2 YSYEKL, per germline. The CDR3 totals 17 residues. As DNA, the CDR3 is TGCGCCAGCAGCCAAGATTCGGACGTCTCTGGGGCCAACGTCCTGACTTTC. Translating gives CASSQDSDVSGANVLTF.

The chain employs TRBV2 and TRBJ1-5; no firm D call. With 5 bases removed from V and 0 bases from J, the gap between germline ends came to 11 bases. CDR1 and CDR2 (germline): SNHLY, FYNNEI. The CDR3 has 15 amino acids. The CDR3 coding sequence is TGTGCCAGCAGTAAAGACGGCAATAGCAATCAGCCCCAGCATTTT. It encodes CASSKDGNSNQPQHF.

The rearrangement links TRBV28 to TRBJ1-5; D is undetermined. This CDR3 has 13 amino acids. Looked up from germline, CDR1 is MDHEN and CDR2 is SYDVKM. V lost 7 bases and J 9 bases, leaving 16 bases between the germline ends. The CDR3 DNA sequence: TGTGCCAGCATGGGTTCTCAGGTAGGGCCCCAGCATTTT. This gives the protein CASMGSQVGPQHF.

V is TRBV3-1 (or the pseudogene TRBV3-2) and J is TRBJ1-3, with D hard to call. V dropped 3 bases and J dropped 4 bases, with 7 bases sitting between them. Germline V gene data show CDR1 as LGHDT and CDR2 as YNNKEL (reference sequence). This CDR3 region has 13 residues. The CDR3 DNA reads TGTGCCAGCAGCCAGGATATCGGAAACACCATATATTTT. Translated: CASSQDIGNTIYF.

This chain connects TRBV7-9 to TRBJ1-5; D is undetermined. The CDR3 spans 13 residues. V was pared by 5 bases and J by 4 bases, with 9 bases between. Germline CDR1 is SEHNR and CDR2 is FQNEAQ (reference sequence). CDR3 region: CASSPERNQPQHF. The CDR3 DNA is TGTGCCAGCAGCCCGGAGAGAAATCAGCCCCAGCATTTT.

V is TRBV9 and J is TRBJ2-4; possible D gene TRBD1, 6 bases. Germline V gene sequence: CDR1 SGDLS, CDR2 YYNGEE. This CDR3 has 12 residues. The ends were cut back, 3 bases at V and 5 bases at J, with 6 bases in the middle. The DNA of the CDR3 is TGTGCCAGCAGCGGACAGGAAAACATTCAGTACTTC. Its translation is CASSGQENIQYF.

This rearrangement joins TRBV4-1 to TRBJ1-4, with 7 bases that match TRBD1. The CDR3 consists of 16 residues. Germline V gene sequence: CDR1 MGHRA, CDR2 YSYEKL. The V and J ends lost 6 bases and 8 bases, in that order; junction bases with no gene match: 15. The CDR3 loop is CASSPGTANKIEKLFF. The CDR3 nucleotides are TGCGCCAGCAGTCCCGGGACAGCGAATAAAATAGAAAAACTGTTTTTT.

The chain employs TRBV7-2 and TRBJ2-7; 13 positions agree with TRBD2. V lost 3 bases and J lost 2; bases outside the gene matches: 4. In germline, CDR1 is SGHTA, CDR2 FQGNSA. The CDR3 is made up of 16 amino acids. The CDR3 DNA is TGTGCCAGCAGCTTTGGACTAGCGGGGGATACCTACGAGCAGTACTTC. Translating it yields CASSFGLAGDTYEQYF.

This clone has more than one count but fewer than ten. This chain joins TRBV6-1 and TRBJ2-1; 13 bases are shared with TRBD2. The CDR3 extends over 15 amino acids. Looked up from germline, CDR1 is MNHNS and CDR2 is SASEGT. Germline trimming cut 2 bases from V and 6 bases from J; bases unmatched to any gene: 1. The CDR3 DNA is TGTGCCAGCAGTGAAAGACTAGCGGGGGGCAATGAGCAGTTCTTC. Translating it yields CASSERLAGGNEQFF.

V gene TRBV3-1 (or the pseudogene TRBV3-2) combines with J gene TRBJ1-2; D unresolved. Germline CDR1 LGHDT, CDR2 YNNKEL (reference sequence). Trimming removed 4 bases from V and 4 bases from J, with 13 bases in between. This CDR3 region has 14 residues. CDR3 in amino acids: CASSRPGKLYGYTF. The CDR3 bases are TGTGCCAGCAGCCGACCCGGGAAGCTCTATGGCTACACCTTC.